This is a list of T cell receptor beta chains from one sample in a study of T-cell reconstitution after alpha-beta-depleted transplantation in children. TCRdb ran MiXCR on the PCR reads and lists one entry per CDR3 protein. The sample records nearly 550,000 distinct CDR3 sequences, about a sixth being singletons. Sequenced here: PBMCs from the stem cell graft donor, sampled from the stem cell graft. These receptors were obtained from a human donor who donated a stem cell graft to a child with acute lymphoblastic leukemia. Each CDR3 is given with its conserved first and last residue. Fields, in order: V gene, D gene, clone size, J gene, CDR3 DNA, CDR3 protein. A D gene is named only where the DNA matches it firmly. Expanded clones are given a class, and other clones once, few, many or no size at all.

>TRBV20-1|TRBD2|once|TRBJ2-1
TGCAGTGCTGCGGGACTAGCGGCGCTTGGAGATGAGCAGTTCTTC
CSAAGLAALGDEQFF
>TRBV30|NA|few|TRBJ2-7
TGTGCCTGGAGTGTACCGACGGACGAGCAGTACTTC
CAWSVPTDEQYF
>TRBV9|TRBD2|NA|TRBJ2-7
TGTGCCAGCAGCGAGTCCGGGACTACCTACGAGCAGTACTTC
CASSESGTTYEQYF
>TRBV19|TRBD2|NA|TRBJ2-7
TGTGCCAGTAGTATCGGGCCTAGCGGGGGCTACGAGCAGTACTTC
CASSIGPSGGYEQYF
>TRBV5-1|TRBD2|NA|TRBJ2-3
TGCGCCAGCAGCTTAGGCGGGAGTACCGGTACGCAGTATTTT
CASSLGGSTGTQYF
>TRBV6-5|NA|NA|TRBJ2-3
TGTGCCAGCAGTTACGGGGGGAGTGGCGCAGATACGCAGTATTTT
CASSYGGSGADTQYF
>TRBV5-1|NA|NA|TRBJ2-1
TGCGCCAGCAGCTTAGCCGGAATCACCTCCCCTGATGAGCAGTTCTTC
CASSLAGITSPDEQFF
>TRBV5-1|TRBD1|few|TRBJ2-7
TGCGCCAGCAGCCTTTGGACAGGGCATCCCTACGAGCAGTACTTC
CASSLWTGHPYEQYF
>TRBV12-3/TRBV12-4|NA|few|TRBJ2-7
TGTGCCAGCGGGCAGTGGGCCTCCTACGAGCAGTACTTC
CASGQWASYEQYF
>TRBV7-9|NA|NA|TRBJ2-5
TGTGCCAGCAGCTTAAAGGGTCGTGGGGAGACCCAGTACTTC
CASSLKGRGETQYF
>TRBV5-1|NA|NA|TRBJ2-3
TGCGCCAGCAGCTTGGACGGCCCCAGCCCGCAGTATTTT
CASSLDGPSPQYF
>TRBV7-2|NA|NA|TRBJ2-1
TGTGCCAGCAGCTTAGGGCCGCCCCAGGGGCAGTTCTTC
CASSLGPPQGQFF
>TRBV12-3/TRBV12-4|TRBD2|many|TRBJ2-5
TGTGCCAGCCGGCGGGAGGGCCAAGAGACCCAGTACTTC
CASRREGQETQYF
>TRBV7-9|NA|NA|TRBJ1-2
TGTGCCAGCAGCTTAAATCCAGGGACCCTCTATGGCTACACCTTC
CASSLNPGTLYGYTF
>TRBV12-3/TRBV12-4|NA|NA|TRBJ1-5
TGTGCCAGCACACAACAGGGCCAGCCCCAGCATTTT
CASTQQGQPQHF